This T cell receptor (beta chain) comes out of a study of response to subunit inactivated influenza vaccine. General study results and limits: After each seasonal influenza vaccination, few new T cells are recruited, the authors suggested.

The germline V gene has CDR1 MGHDK and CDR2 SYGVNS. The CDR3 contains 13 residues. V was pared by 10 bases and J by 7 bases, with 8 bases of the junction left unmatched. Via MiXCR, TCRdb re-called the RT-PCR reads, giving one row per CDR3 protein. The sample lists approximately 530,000 distinct CDR3 sequences, 10% to 15% occurring once. This clonotype showed up just a few times. The antigen is unknown. The TCR sequence derives from a man aged 50-60 years who received an inactivated influenza vaccine. The rearrangement joins TRBV25-1 to TRBJ1-4, with 8 bases identical to TRBD1. Material: PBMCs from blood, obtained roughly 47 days after vaccination. CDR3 DNA sequence: TGTGCCACTGGGGGCAGGGGGCCTGAAAAACTGTTTTTT. Its protein product is CATGGRGPEKLFF.